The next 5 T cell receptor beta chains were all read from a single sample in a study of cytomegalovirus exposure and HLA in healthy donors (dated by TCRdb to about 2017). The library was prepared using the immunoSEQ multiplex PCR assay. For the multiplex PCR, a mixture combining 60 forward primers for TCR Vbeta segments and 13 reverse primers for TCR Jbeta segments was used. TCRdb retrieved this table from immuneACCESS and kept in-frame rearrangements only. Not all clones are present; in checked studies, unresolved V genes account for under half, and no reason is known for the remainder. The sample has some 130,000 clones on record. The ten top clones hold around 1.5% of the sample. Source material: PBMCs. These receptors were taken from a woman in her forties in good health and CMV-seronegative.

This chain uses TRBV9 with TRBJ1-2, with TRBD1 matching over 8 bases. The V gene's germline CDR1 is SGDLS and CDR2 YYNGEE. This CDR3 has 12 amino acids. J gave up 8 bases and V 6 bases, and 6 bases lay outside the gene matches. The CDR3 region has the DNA TGTGCCAGCAACAGGGGGGAGGAAGGCTACACCTTC. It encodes CASNRGEEGYTF.

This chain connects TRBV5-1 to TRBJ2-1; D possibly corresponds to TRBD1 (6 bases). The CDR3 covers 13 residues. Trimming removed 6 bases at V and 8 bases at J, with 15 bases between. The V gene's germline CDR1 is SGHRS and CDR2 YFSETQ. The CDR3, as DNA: TGCGCCAGCACGTACAGGGTAGGGGATGAGCAGTTCTTC. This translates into CASTYRVGDEQFF.

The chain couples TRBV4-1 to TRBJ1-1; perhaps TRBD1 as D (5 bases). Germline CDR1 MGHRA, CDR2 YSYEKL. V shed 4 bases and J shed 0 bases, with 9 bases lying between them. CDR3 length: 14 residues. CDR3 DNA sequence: TGCGCCAGCAGCCCACGGACAATGAACACTGAAGCTTTCTTT. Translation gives CASSPRTMNTEAFF.

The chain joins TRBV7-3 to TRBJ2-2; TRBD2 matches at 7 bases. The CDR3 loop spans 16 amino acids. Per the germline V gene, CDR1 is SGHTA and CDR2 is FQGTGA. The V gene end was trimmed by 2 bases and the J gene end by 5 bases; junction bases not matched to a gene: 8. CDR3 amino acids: CASSLYSGEWTGELFF. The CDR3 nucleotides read TGTGCCAGCAGCTTATACAGCGGGGAATGGACCGGGGAGCTGTTTTTT. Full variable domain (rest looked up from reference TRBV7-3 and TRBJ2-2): GAGVSQTPSNKVTEKGKYVELRCDPISGHTALYWYRQSLGQGPEFLIYFQGTGAADDSGLPNDRFFAVRPEGSVSTLKIQRTERGDSAVYLCASSLYSGEWTGELFFGEGSRLTVL.

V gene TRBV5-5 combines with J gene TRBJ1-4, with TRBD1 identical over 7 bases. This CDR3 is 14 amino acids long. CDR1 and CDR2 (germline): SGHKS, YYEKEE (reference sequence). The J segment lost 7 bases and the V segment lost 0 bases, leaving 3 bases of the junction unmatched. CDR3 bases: TGTGCCAGCAGCTTGGAGGGGGCTGGTGAAAAACTGTTTTTT. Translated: CASSLEGAGEKLFF. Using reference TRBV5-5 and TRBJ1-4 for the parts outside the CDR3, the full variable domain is DAGVTQSPTHLIKTRGQQVTLRCSPISGHKSVSWYQQVLGQGPQFIFQYYEKEERGRGNFPDRFSARQFPNYSSELNVNALLLGDSALYLCASSLEGAGEKLFFGSGTQLSVL.